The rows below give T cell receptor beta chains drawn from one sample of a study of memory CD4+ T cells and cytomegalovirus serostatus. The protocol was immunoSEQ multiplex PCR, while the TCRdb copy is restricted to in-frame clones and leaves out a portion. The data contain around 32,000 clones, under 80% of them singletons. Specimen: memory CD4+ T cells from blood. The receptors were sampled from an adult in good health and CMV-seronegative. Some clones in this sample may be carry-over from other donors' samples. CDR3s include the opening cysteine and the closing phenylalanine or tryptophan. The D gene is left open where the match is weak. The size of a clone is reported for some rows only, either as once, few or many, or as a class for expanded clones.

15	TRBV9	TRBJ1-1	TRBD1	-	TGTGCCAGCAGCGGAGACAGGGATACGAACACTGAAGCTTTCTTT	CASSGDRDTNTEAFF
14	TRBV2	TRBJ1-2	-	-	TGTGCCAGCAGTGTAAAAATGGACTCTGGTGGCTACACCTTC	CASSVKMDSGGYTF
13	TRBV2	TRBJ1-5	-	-	TGTGCCAGCAGTGTTGACACAGGTCAGCCCCAGCATTTT	CASSVDTGQPQHF
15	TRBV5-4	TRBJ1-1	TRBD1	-	TGTGCCAGCAGTTCCTGGACAGGAAAGAACACTGAAGCTTTCTTT	CASSSWTGKNTEAFF
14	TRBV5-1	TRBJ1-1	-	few	TGCGCCAGCAGCTTACAGTGGGGGAACACTGAAGCTTTCTTT	CASSLQWGNTEAFF
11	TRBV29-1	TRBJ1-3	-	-	TGCAGCGCCCAACGGGGAAACACCATATATTTT	CSAQRGNTIYF
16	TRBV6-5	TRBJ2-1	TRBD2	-	TGTGCCAGCAGTTACTCGAAACGGGGAGGGATCAATGAGCAGTTCTTC	CASSYSKRGGINEQFF
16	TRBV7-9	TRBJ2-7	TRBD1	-	TGTGCCAGCAGCCCTACTCCGGGACAGGGCTCCTACGAGCAGTACTTC	CASSPTPGQGSYEQYF
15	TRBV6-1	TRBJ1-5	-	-	TGTGCCAGCAGTGAAGGTATAGGTCGCAATCAGCCCCAGCATTTT	CASSEGIGRNQPQHF
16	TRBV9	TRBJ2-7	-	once	TGTGCCAGCAGCGGGATGTCCCTGAACAGGGCCTACGAGCAGTACTTT	CASSGMSLNRAYEQYF
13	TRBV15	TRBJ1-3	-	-	TGTGCCACCAGTTCGGGGAATGGAAACACCATATATTTT	CATSSGNGNTIYF
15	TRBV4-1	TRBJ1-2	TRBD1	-	TGCGCCAGCAGCCAAGGACAGGGGTTACGAATTGGCTACACCTTC	CASSQGQGLRIGYTF
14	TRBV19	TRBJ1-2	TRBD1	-	TGTGCCAGTAGTCGAGACAGGGAGGTATATGGCTACACCTTC	CASSRDREVYGYTF
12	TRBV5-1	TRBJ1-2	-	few	TGCGCCAGCTCCGATCTTAACTATGGCTACACCTTC	CASSDLNYGYTF
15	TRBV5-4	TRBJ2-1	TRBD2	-	TGTGCCAGCACCTTGAGCGGGGCCTCAGGGAATGAGCAGTTCTTC	CASTLSGASGNEQFF
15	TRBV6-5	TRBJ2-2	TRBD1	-	TGTGCCAGCAGTTATAACAGGGGGTACACCGGGGAGCTGTTTTTT	CASSYNRGYTGELFF
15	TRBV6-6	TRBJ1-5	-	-	TGTGCCAGCAACCACGGGGGAAGGGAGAATCAGCCCCAGCATTTT	CASNHGGRENQPQHF
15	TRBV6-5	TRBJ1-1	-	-	TGTGCCAGCAGTTACAGTGGTGCCTTGGGCACTGAAGCTTTCTTT	CASSYSGALGTEAFF